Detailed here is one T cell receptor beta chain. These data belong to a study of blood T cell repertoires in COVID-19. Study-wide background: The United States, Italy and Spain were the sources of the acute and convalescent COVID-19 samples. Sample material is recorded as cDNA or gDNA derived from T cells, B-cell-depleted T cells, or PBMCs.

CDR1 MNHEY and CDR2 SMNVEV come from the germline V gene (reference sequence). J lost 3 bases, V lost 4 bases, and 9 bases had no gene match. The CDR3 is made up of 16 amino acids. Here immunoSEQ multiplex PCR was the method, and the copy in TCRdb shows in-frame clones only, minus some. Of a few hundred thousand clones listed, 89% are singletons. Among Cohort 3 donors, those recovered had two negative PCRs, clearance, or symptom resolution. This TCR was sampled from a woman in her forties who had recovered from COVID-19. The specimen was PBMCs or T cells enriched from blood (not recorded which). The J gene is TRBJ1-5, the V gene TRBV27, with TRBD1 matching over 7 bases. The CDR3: CASSSYPGQINQPQHF. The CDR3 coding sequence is TGTGCCAGCAGTTCTTACCCGGGACAGATCAATCAGCCCCAGCATTTT.